This TCR beta chain is from a study of OX40 agonist ivuxolimab in advanced cancers. Looking at the study overall: Ivuxolimab, which targeted the costimulatory receptor OX40 (CD134), was an agonistic, fully human IgG2 monoclonal antibody. Intravenous ivuxolimab was administered to patients every 2 weeks at six dose levels: 0.01, 0.1, 0.3, 1.5, 3 and 10 mg/kg. Of the approximately 54 patients in dose escalation, some 20 had hepatocellular carcinoma, about 15 had melanoma, 9 had renal cell carcinoma and 9 had head and neck cancer. In the dose-escalation cohort, around four fifths of patients were male, and the mean age was roughly 60 years with a range of roughly 20 to 80. Prior anti-PD-1, anti-PD-L1 or anti-CTLA-4 therapy was permitted, and 35% to 40% of dose-escalation patients had received checkpoint inhibitors. Partial responses were achieved by three dose-escalation patients, of whom one had hepatocellular carcinoma and two had cutaneous melanoma. The point of sequencing TCRbeta in the periphery was to test whether ivuxolimab changed TCR sequence diversity and drove clonal T-cell expansion. The paper describes the monotherapy dose-escalation part (N of about 50 patients) of the phase I trial of ivuxolimab.

What the research found in general, with its limitations: Low levels of normalized T-cell clonal expansion were also seen in some nonresponding patients. Which antigens the clonally expanded peripheral T cells were specific for was not determined. After ivuxolimab, CD8+ T cells had more expanded clones than CD4+ T cells on average. In partial responders in the 0.1-3.0 mg/kg groups, normalized peripheral clonal expansion was found to be among the lowest, especially among CD8+ T cells. At doses of 0.1 to 3.0 mg/kg, clonal expansion of both CD4+ and CD8+ blood T cells was observed from baseline to week 6.

With respect to this clone: What antigen it recognizes has not been identified. No base quality information exists; no much larger clone differs at one position.

Genomic DNA was isolated from the sorted cells so that the TCRbeta CDR3 region could be sequenced. TCRbeta CDR3 regions were sequenced using the immunoSEQ Assay. TCRdb carries this immuneACCESS record with in-frame sequences only. Its versions omit some clonotypes, under half of them owing to an unresolved V gene in the studies checked, with the rest unexplained. Recorded for this sample are around 34,000 clones; approximately 89% of them occurred a single time. The ten largest clones represent about 35% of the sample. Patients with a history of autoimmune disease or receiving systemic immunosuppression were excluded from the trial. Peripheral blood for TCR sequencing was collected from all dose cohorts at baseline, on cycle 4 day 1, and on cycle 7 day 1. Samples were obtained from an open-label, multicenter, first-in-human phase I dose-escalation trial of ivuxolimab. The trial enrolled adults with locally advanced or metastatic head and neck squamous cell, hepatocellular, melanoma or renal cell carcinoma. Before TCR sequencing, CD4+ T cells and CD8+ T cells were sorted from peripheral blood as separate populations.

This TCR was sampled from an adult with an advanced solid tumor such as melanoma, head and neck, liver or kidney cancer. Source: CD4+ or CD8+ T cells sorted from blood, taken in a trial of the OX40 agonist ivuxolimab.

The DNA sequence is given as TGCGCCAGCAGCCAAGCCACAGGGGGCGGCGAGCAGTACTTC. Its coded protein is CASSQATGGGEQYF. The sequence links TRBV4-1 to TRBJ2-7; 9 middle bases align to TRBD1. Based on the germline V gene, the CDR1 and CDR2 sequences are MGHRA and YSYEKL. Trimming removed 1 base from V and 6 bases from J; the gene matches leave 4 bases unexplained. There are 14 amino acids in the CDR3, from cysteine to phenylalanine inclusive. The entry retains the CDR3 DNA only, 42 bases that are in frame from base 1.